This TCR beta chain was identified in a study of shared clonotypes between healthy human individuals (dated by TCRdb to 2018 to 2020). Regarding the research as a whole: A couple of women and three men aged 18 to 49 years were included in the cohort. Per donor, three plates each were used for CD4 naive and CD4 memory, two for CD8 naive, and one for CD8 memory. To estimate repertoire size and how much clonotype sharing occurs between individuals, the study deeply sequenced the blood TCR repertoires of roughly 5 healthy adults. To increase sequencing depth and limit assay-specific biases, different laboratories used diverse techniques to prepare libraries and sequence TCR repertoires. Per donor, leukapheresis produced somewhere between about 0.9 and 9 billion PBMCs. Study-wide conclusions, independent of this receptor: The genetic and exposure-history diversity represented was limited by the small number of donors. Naive subsets generally had larger estimated clonotype richness than memory subsets did. Even with the large sequencing depth, rarefaction of the sorted-subset datasets indicated that sequencing was incomplete. Compared with non-shared clonotypes, clonotypes shared by all four sorted-subset donors had higher generation probabilities. Pairwise subsampling led to the expectation that sequencing depth would affect the degree of clonotype sharing among donors. Sampling was restricted to blood, and TCR repertoires in tissues likely differ from the TCR repertoires found in blood. Across a handful of donors, around 5% of naive CD4, approximately 3.6% of naive CD8, 2.3% of memory CD4, and approximately 0.42% of memory CD8 clonotypes were shared.

CDR1 SGHVS and CDR2 FQNEAQ are derived from the germline V gene. There are 18 amino acids in the CDR3, from cysteine to phenylalanine inclusive. Only the CDR3 DNA stays, 54 bases, in frame from base 1. The junction shows trimming of 1 base on V and 1 base on J, and the gene matches do not reach 10 bases of it. The donors were healthy, HIV-negative adults with no recently reported acute infections or vaccinations. All donors were Caucasian adults living in Nashville, Tennessee, USA. CD4+ T cells were enriched through magnetic negative selection, after which naive cells were positively selected on CD45RA and the remaining negative fraction served as the memory subset. Blood was obtained by leukapheresis, after which PBMCs were separated by Ficoll-Histopaque density gradient centrifugation and cryopreserved in liquid nitrogen vapor phase. Purity and quantity of every magnetically sorted T cell population were checked by analytical flow cytometry. Each sorted fraction had its genomic DNA isolated and then quantified by UV absorbance on a Nanodrop 2000c.

With respect to this clone: The target of this receptor is not known. Base qualities are missing; no much larger clone stands one base away.

Using the deep immunoSEQ assay, multiplex PCR amplified TCR CDR3 regions from genomic DNA. Extracted genomic DNA from each cell subset was distributed evenly across all wells of several immunoSEQ 96-well plates, and each plate was treated as a replicate. For sorted subsets, around 0.2 ug of genomic DNA, equivalent to 30,000 or so T cell genomes, went into each replicate PCR. Purified libraries were quantified with a Qubit 3.0 fluorometer, sized on a Bioanalyzer 2100, and re-quantified with the KAPA Library Quantification kit. Every immunoSEQ 96-well plate was sequenced on a separate single-read 150-cycle Illumina NextSeq 550 flow cell. From the authors' description of their analysis: Because only junctional sequences without quality scores were contained in the immunoSEQ output, filtering matching that applied to full-length reads could not be performed. Sequences were annotated with PyIR, a Python wrapper for IgBLAST v1.9, using IMGT germline references to assign V/J genes and CDR3. Reads with weak V/J assignments (E-value above 1e-6), missing CDR3, stop codons, out-of-frame junctions, or ambiguous translated residues were removed. V3J clonotypes were defined as sequences sharing an identical inferred V gene, J gene, and CDR3 amino acid sequence. To compute the percentage overlap between repertoires, the number of shared unique clonotypes was divided by the size of the smaller repertoire. RTK rarefaction, the Chao1 estimator, and Recon v2.1 estimates of unobserved clonotypes were used to assess repertoire richness. Generation probabilities for all TCRbeta clonotypes obtained by the gDNA method from a handful of donors were computed using OLGA. TCRdb provides this immuneACCESS table in a form limited to in-frame rearrangements. Some clones are lacking; in checked studies, under half of them reflect an unresolved V gene, and why the rest are absent is not known. That table supplies the V and J calls and clone size; D and trimming were determined from the DNA. Across this sample there are some 2,500,000 clones, with 90% to 95% seen only once. About 0.38% of the sample is in the top ten clones.

This chain is built from TRBV7-8 and TRBJ2-5; TRBD2 aligns with 9 central bases. This clonotype originated in a man aged 18 to 30 in good health. Some clones in this sample may be carry-over from other donors' samples. The material sequenced was naive CD4+ T cells from PBMCs. This specimen's cell subset or site label, per the study, means: CD45RA+ positively selected. The CDR3 amino acid sequence is: CASSLGRLAGLLQETQYF. The bases are TGTGCCAGCAGCTTAGGCCGGCTAGCGGGACTCCTCCAAGAGACCCAGTACTTC.